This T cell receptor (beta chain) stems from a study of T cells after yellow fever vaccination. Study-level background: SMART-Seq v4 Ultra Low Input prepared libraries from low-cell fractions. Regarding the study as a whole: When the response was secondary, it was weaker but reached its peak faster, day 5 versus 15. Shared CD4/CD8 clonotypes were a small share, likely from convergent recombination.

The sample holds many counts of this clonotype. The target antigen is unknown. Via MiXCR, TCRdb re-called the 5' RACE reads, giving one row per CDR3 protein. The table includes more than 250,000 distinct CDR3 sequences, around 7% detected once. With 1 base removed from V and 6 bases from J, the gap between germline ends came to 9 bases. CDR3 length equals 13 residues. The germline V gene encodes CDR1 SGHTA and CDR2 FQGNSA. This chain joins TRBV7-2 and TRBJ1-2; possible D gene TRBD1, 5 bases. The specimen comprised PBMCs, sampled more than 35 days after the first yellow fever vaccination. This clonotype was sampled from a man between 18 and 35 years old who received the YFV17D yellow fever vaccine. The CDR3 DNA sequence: TGTGCCAGCAGCTTAGTTGGGGGGAATGGCTACACCTTC. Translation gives CASSLVGGNGYTF. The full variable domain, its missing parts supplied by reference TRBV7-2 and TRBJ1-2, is GAGVSQSPSNKVTEKGKDVELRCDPISGHTALYWYRQSLGQGLEFLIYFQGNSAPDKSGLPSDRFSAERTGGSVSTLTIQRTQQEDSAVYLCASSLVGGNGYTFGSGTRLTVV.